The TCR beta chain described here comes from a study of T cell changes during pregnancy in multiple sclerosis. Clones were read by immunoSEQ multiplex PCR, and TCRdb kept only the in-frame ones, dropping some. The table has about 60,000 clones, 85% to 95% seen once. This clone was seen only once. This specimen consisted of CD8+ T cells from peripheral blood mononuclear cells, obtained in the second trimester of pregnancy. This TCR was sampled from a female donor with multiple sclerosis, enrolled in a pregnancy study.

This chain's CDR3 is CASNRGLSGANVLTF. CDR3 DNA: TGTGCCAGTAACAGGGGGCTCTCTGGGGCCAACGTCCTGACTTTC. The gene calls are TRBV19 and TRBJ2-6, with TRBD1 identical over 9 bases. The CDR3 has 15 amino acids. The germline CDR1 and CDR2 sequences are LNHDA and SQIVND (reference sequence). Losses at the gene ends were 7 bases for V and 0 bases for J; bases not matched to a gene: 1.